Described below is a single T cell receptor (beta chain) sequence and its context. The data were produced by immunoSEQ multiplex PCR, yet TCRdb's version contains in-frame clones alone and is incomplete. This table has 450,000 or so clones, 89% appearing once. The data belong to a study of blood T cell repertoires in COVID-19. Germline assignment: CDR1 LNHDA and CDR2 SQIVND (reference sequence). V trimming: 4 bases; J trimming: 2 bases; junction bases outside the gene matches: 11. The CDR3 extends over 17 amino acids. The clonotype comes from a man aged 18 to 30 with COVID-19, enrolled during active disease. The specimen sequenced was peripheral blood. The V gene is TRBV19, the J gene TRBJ2-1, with 7 bases lining up with TRBD1. CDR3 loop: CASSKTPRDSAYNEQFF. The CDR3 DNA reads as TGTGCCAGTAGTAAGACGCCCCGGGACAGTGCCTACAATGAGCAGTTCTTC. The full variable domain, in which reference TRBV19 and TRBJ2-1 provide the parts outside the CDR3, is DGGITQSPKYLFRKEGQNVTLSCEQNLNHDAMYWYRQDPGQGLRLIYYSQIVNDFQKGDIAEGYSVSREKKESFPLTVTSAQKNPTAFYLCASSKTPRDSAYNEQFFGPGTRLTVL.